The sequence of this T cell receptor (beta chain) was determined in a study of blood T cell repertoires in COVID-19. Turning to the study itself: PBMCs, B-cell-depleted T cells, or T cells were the source of the cDNA or gDNA that made up the material.

Authors' processing steps: Amplifying reference gene primers gave estimates of nucleated cell counts. TCRdb keeps only in-frame clones here, not all; method: immunoSEQ multiplex PCR. V and J calls and clone size are copied from that table; D and trimming were computed from the DNA. The sample has about 110,000 clones, roughly nine tenths seen once. The V end was cut by 1 base, the J end by 3 bases, with 14 bases between. The germline gives CDR1 SEHNR, CDR2 FQNEAQ (reference sequence). The CDR3 runs 16 residues. There are a few counts of this clone. Sample: peripheral blood. The J gene is TRBJ2-3, the V gene TRBV7-9; maybe TRBD1 (5 bases). This TCR was recovered from a woman older than 75 with acute or convalescent COVID-19. This CDR3 is CASSLDEAGWTDTQYF. CDR3 bases: TGTGCCAGCAGCTTAGATGAGGCAGGGTGGACAGATACGCAGTATTTT.